This T cell receptor beta chain was identified in a study of T cell responses to AZD1222 COVID-19 vaccine. Study-level points and caveats: In a largely white British group with more females than males, clonal diversity was possibly underestimated. Just five or six AZD1222 recipients were seropositive at baseline.

A note on this clone: Antigen unknown.

The trim removed 3 bases at V and 4 bases at J, leaving 3 bases unmatched. CDR3 size: 16 residues. Germline lookup yields CDR1 LGHNA and CDR2 YNFKEQ. Here immunoSEQ multiplex PCR was the method, and the copy in TCRdb shows in-frame clones only, minus some. The sample shows 140,000 to 150,000 clones, 75% to 95% of them seen only once. This chain uses TRBV4-2 with TRBJ2-5, with TRBD2 matching over 15 bases. The TCR was taken from an adult in good health. The sequencing here drew on peripheral blood, taken on day 0 of MenACWY control vaccination. Here the CDR3 reads CASSHGTSGGIETQYF. CDR3 in DNA: TGTGCCAGCAGCCACGGGACTAGCGGGGGGATAGAGACCCAGTACTTC.